Sequencing of this T cell receptor (beta chain) was carried out in a study of blood T cell repertoires in COVID-19. About the study: In each case, the material was cDNA or gDNA derived from T cells, B-cell-depleted T cells, or PBMCs.

CDR1 is KGHSH, CDR2 LQKENI, per germline. Trimming cost V 8 bases and J 1 base; bases outside gene matches: 4. This CDR3 comprises 13 residues. Libraries were prepared by immunoSEQ multiplex PCR; TCRdb keeps only in-frame clonotypes and omits some of them. This sample yields around 200,000 clones, of which 80% to 90% are seen a single time; around 8.8% belongs to the top ten. Sequencing was done on a sample of PBMCs or T cells enriched from blood (not recorded which). The clonotype originates from a man aged 35-49 years who had recovered from COVID-19. This chain links TRBV18 with TRBJ1-1, with 7 bases identical to TRBD1. The DNA of the CDR3 is TGTGCCAGCACGGGACAGAAGAACACTGAAGCTTTCTTT. This sequence encodes CASTGQKNTEAFF.